This T cell receptor (beta chain) was sequenced in a study of shared clonotypes between healthy human individuals. The study, taken as a whole, reports: Non-shared clonotypes had lower generation probabilities than those shared by all four donors.

The data were produced by immunoSEQ multiplex PCR, yet TCRdb's version contains in-frame clones alone and is incomplete. The sample includes over a million clones, about 96% of them seen just once. This clone showed up just a few times. Its specificity is unknown. Nashville, Tennessee was home to all donors, who were Caucasian adults. Trimming shortened V by 7 bases and J by 2 bases, and 5 bases separated the two germline ends. Germline values: CDR1 SQVTM, CDR2 ANQGSEA. The CDR3 sequence is 11 residues long. The sample taken for sequencing was naive CD4+ T cells sorted from blood. The subset: CD45RA+ positively selected. V usage is TRBV29-1 and J usage is TRBJ2-2, with unresolved D. The receptor comes from a man aged 25 to 40 in good health. CDR3 sequence (DNA): TGCAGCGCCGCAAACACCGGGGAGCTGTTTTTT. Translation: CSAANTGELFF.